This is a list of T cell receptor beta chains from one sample in a study of cytomegalovirus exposure and HLA in healthy donors. Using immunoSEQ multiplex PCR, the repertoire was profiled, and TCRdb retains in-frame clones only, with some absent. The table records about 180,000 clones, around 77% of them present only once. The sample comprised PBMCs. These receptors all come from a man in his sixties in good health and CMV-seronegative. CDR3s include the opening cysteine and the closing phenylalanine or tryptophan. D genes are given only for firm matches. Size values are once, few and many counts, or a class for expanded clones, and some rows have none.

>TRBJ2-1|TRBV30|.|.
CAWSVLFSNEQFF
TGTGCCTGGAGTGTTCTCTTCTCCAATGAGCAGTTCTTC
>TRBJ2-7|TRBV9|.|TRBD1
CASSVGATGVGPEQYF
TGTGCCAGCAGCGTCGGGGCAACAGGGGTTGGGCCCGAGCAGTACTTC
>TRBJ2-7|TRBV7-6|.|TRBD2
CASSLPPGGLGEQYF
TGTGCCAGCAGCTTACCCCCGGGGGGGCTGGGGGAGCAGTACTTC
>TRBJ2-5|TRBV6-6|.|.
CASSYQRGETQYF
TGTGCCAGCAGTTATCAGCGAGGAGAGACCCAGTACTTC
>TRBJ2-7|TRBV2|.|TRBD2
CASSFERGYYEQYF
TGTGCCAGCAGTTTCGAGCGGGGGTACTACGAGCAGTACTTC
>TRBJ1-5|TRBV19|.|.
CASRPWDIFRSNQPQHF
TGTGCCAGTAGGCCTTGGGACATCTTCAGAAGCAATCAGCCCCAGCATTTT
>TRBJ2-1|TRBV6-4|.|TRBD2
CASSPQVAGVNEQFF
TGTGCCAGCAGCCCCCAAGTAGCGGGGGTGAATGAGCAGTTCTTC
>TRBJ2-3|TRBV7-9|once|.
CASSPGPRADTQYF
TGTGCCAGCAGCCCCGGGCCGAGGGCAGATACGCAGTATTTT
>TRBJ2-2|TRBV19|.|TRBD2
CASRERGSNTGELFF
TGTGCCAGTAGGGAGCGGGGATCGAACACCGGGGAGCTGTTTTTT
>TRBJ1-1|TRBV28|.|.
CASREGIMNTEAFF
TGTGCCAGCAGAGAGGGTATTATGAACACTGAAGCTTTCTTT
>TRBJ2-3|TRBV7-9|.|.
CSSSRRRISTDTQYF
TGTTCCAGCAGCCGACGCAGGATTAGCACAGATACGCAGTATTTT
>TRBJ1-1|TRBV5-1|.|.
CASSLVRGAEAFF
TGCGCCAGCAGCTTAGTCAGGGGTGCTGAAGCTTTCTTT
>TRBJ2-7|TRBV18|.|TRBD1
CASSPGTEGYEQYF
TGTGCCAGCTCACCTGGGACAGAGGGATACGAGCAGTACTTC
>TRBJ2-5|TRBV10-3|.|TRBD1
CAISEQSGTGDPTQYF
TGTGCCATCAGTGAGCAATCGGGGACAGGGGACCCGACCCAGTACTTC
>TRBJ1-1|TRBV6-5|.|TRBD1
CASNPLTGGTEAFF
TGTGCCAGCAACCCACTCACAGGGGGCACTGAAGCTTTCTTT
>TRBJ2-1|TRBV29-1|once|TRBD2
CSVVSGRANEQFF
TGCAGCGTTGTGAGCGGGAGGGCCAATGAGCAGTTCTTC
>TRBJ1-6|TRBV6-5|.|TRBD1
CASSVGQANNSPLHF
TGTGCCAGCAGTGTAGGACAGGCAAACAATTCACCCCTCCACTTT
>TRBJ1-5|TRBV5-6|.|.
CASSFFGQKNQPQHF
TGTGCCAGCAGCTTCTTTGGACAGAAGAATCAGCCCCAGCATTTT
>TRBJ2-5|TRBV19|.|.
CASSMRGRGSETQYF
TGTGCCAGTAGTATGAGGGGGAGGGGATCGGAGACCCAGTACTTC
>TRBJ1-1|TRBV29-1|.|.
CSVVSGLMNTEAFF
TGCAGCGTTGTCTCAGGGCTTATGAACACTGAAGCTTTCTTT
>TRBJ2-7|TRBV6-5|.|.
CASSRTPTYEQYF
TGTGCCAGCAGTCGGACTCCTACCTACGAGCAGTACTTC
>TRBJ1-6|TRBV6-1|.|.
CASSDRGEYNSPLHF
TGTGCCAGCAGTGACCGGGGGGAATATAATTCACCCCTCCACTTC
>TRBJ2-1|TRBV10-2|.|TRBD2
CASSERGGSSYNEQFF
TGCGCCAGCAGTGAGCGAGGCGGGAGCTCCTACAATGAGCAGTTCTTC
>TRBJ1-1|TRBV18|.|TRBD1
CASSPWDRGTEAFF
TGTGCCAGCTCACCGTGGGACAGGGGTACTGAAGCTTTCTTT
>TRBJ1-5|TRBV2|once|.
CASRLTGSDQPQHF
TGTGCCAGCAGGCTTACAGGGAGCGATCAGCCCCAGCATTTT
>TRBJ2-2|TRBV7-7|.|TRBD2
CASRLAEDTGELFF
TGTGCCAGCAGACTAGCGGAGGACACCGGGGAGCTGTTTTTT
>TRBJ2-7|TRBV11-3|.|TRBD1
CASSKDRGRLYRRGEQYF
TGTGCCAGCAGCAAAGACAGGGGGCGCCTGTATAGACGAGGCGAGCAGTACTTC
>TRBJ2-2|TRBV29-1|.|.
CSVEEPGSNTGELFF
TGCAGCGTTGAAGAACCAGGCTCAAACACCGGGGAGCTGTTTTTT
>TRBJ2-2|TRBV29-1|.|TRBD1
CSVQQGAGTGELFF
TGCAGCGTACAACAGGGGGCAGGCACCGGGGAGCTGTTTTTT
>TRBJ1-3|TRBV6-5|many|.
CASSPLAGVNTIYF
TGTGCCAGCAGCCCCCTAGCAGGTGTAAACACCATATATTTT
>TRBJ2-5|TRBV15|.|.
CATSIGAQETQYF
TGTGCCACCAGCATCGGAGCCCAAGAGACCCAGTACTTC
>TRBJ1-5|TRBV4-1|.|TRBD1
CASSQEGQGSQPQHF
TGCGCCAGCAGCCAGGAGGGACAGGGTAGTCAGCCCCAGCATTTT
>TRBJ2-7|TRBV6-1|.|.
CASSEERNSYEQYF
TGTGCCAGCAGTGAAGAGCGGAATTCCTACGAGCAGTACTTC
>TRBJ2-5|TRBV5-8|.|TRBD1
CASLGVVDRGREETQYF
TGTGCCAGCCTCGGTGTGGTCGACAGGGGCCGCGAAGAGACCCAGTACTTC
>TRBJ2-3|TRBV5-6|once|.
CASSLAVLADTQYF
TGTGCCAGCAGCTTGGCTGTGTTAGCCGATACGCAGTATTTT
>TRBJ1-1|TRBV15|.|.
CATSRGQTTEAFF
TGTGCCACCAGCAGAGGGCAAACCACTGAAGCTTTCTTT
>TRBJ2-7|TRBV5-1|.|TRBD1
CASSWGQTYEQYF
TGCGCCAGCAGCTGGGGACAGACATACGAGCAGTACTTC
>TRBJ2-2|TRBV6-5|.|.
CASRRDTYTGELFF
TGTGCCAGCAGGAGGGACACTTACACCGGGGAGCTGTTTTTT
>TRBJ1-1|TRBV6-1|.|.
CASLRENTEAFF
TGTGCCAGCCTGCGGGAGAACACTGAAGCTTTCTTT
>TRBJ1-2|TRBV28|.|.
CASSPQTAYGYPF
TGTGCCAGCAGCCCTCAGACAGCCTATGGCTACCCCTTC
>TRBJ2-3|TRBV20-1|.|.
CSALSTDTQYF
TGCAGTGCACTTAGCACAGATACGCAGTATTTT
>TRBJ2-7|TRBV19|.|.
CASGGQNYEQYF
TGTGCCAGCGGGGGACAGAACTACGAGCAGTACTTC
>TRBJ2-4|TRBV10-2|.|TRBD1
CASSEAGGASQAKNIQYF
TGCGCCAGCAGTGAGGCAGGGGGCGCGTCCCAAGCCAAAAACATTCAGTACTTC
>TRBJ2-7|TRBV19|.|TRBD2
CASSKGTSGSLYEQYF
TGTGCCAGTAGCAAGGGGACTAGCGGGTCCTTGTACGAGCAGTACTTC